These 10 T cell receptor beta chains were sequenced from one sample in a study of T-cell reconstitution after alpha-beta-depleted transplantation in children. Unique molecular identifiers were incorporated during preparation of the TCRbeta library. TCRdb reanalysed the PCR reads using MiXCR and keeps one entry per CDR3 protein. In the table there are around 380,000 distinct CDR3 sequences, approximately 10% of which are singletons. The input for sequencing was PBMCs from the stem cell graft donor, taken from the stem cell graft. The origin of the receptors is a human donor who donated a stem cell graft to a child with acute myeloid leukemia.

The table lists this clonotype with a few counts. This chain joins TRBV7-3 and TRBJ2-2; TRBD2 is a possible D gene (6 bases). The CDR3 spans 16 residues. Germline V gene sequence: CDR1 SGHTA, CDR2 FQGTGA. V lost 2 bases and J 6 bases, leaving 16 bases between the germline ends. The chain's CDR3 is CASSLVGGIGAGELFF. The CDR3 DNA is TGTGCCAGCAGCTTAGTAGGCGGGATTGGGGCCGGGGAGCTGTTTTTT.

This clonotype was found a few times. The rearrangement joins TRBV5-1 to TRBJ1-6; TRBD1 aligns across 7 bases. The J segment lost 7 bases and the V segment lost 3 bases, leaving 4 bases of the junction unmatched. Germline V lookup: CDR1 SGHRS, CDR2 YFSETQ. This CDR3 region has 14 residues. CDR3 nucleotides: TGCGCCAGCAGCTCCGGACAGGCCAATTCACCCCTCCACTTT. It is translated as CASSSGQANSPLHF.

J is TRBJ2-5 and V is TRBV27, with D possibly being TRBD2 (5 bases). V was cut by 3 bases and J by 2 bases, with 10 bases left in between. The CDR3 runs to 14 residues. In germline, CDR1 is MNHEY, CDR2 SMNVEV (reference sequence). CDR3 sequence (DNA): TGTGCCAGCAGTTTCTTCCCGGGACAAGAGACCCAGTACTTC. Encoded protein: CASSFFPGQETQYF.

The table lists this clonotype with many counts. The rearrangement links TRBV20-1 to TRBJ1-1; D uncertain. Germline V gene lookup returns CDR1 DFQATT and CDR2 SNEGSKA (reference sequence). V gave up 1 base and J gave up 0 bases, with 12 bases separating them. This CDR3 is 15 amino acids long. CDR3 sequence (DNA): TGCAGTGCTAGAGCGAGTACGGGGATGAACACTGAAGCTTTCTTT. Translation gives CSARASTGMNTEAFF.

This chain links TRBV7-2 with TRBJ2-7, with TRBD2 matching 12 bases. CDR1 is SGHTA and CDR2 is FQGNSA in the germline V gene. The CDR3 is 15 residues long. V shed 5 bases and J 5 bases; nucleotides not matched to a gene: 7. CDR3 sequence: CASSILAGGPNEQYF. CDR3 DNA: TGTGCCAGCAGCATTCTAGCGGGAGGGCCTAACGAGCAGTACTTC. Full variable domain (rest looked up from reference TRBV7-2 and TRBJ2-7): GAGVSQSPSNKVTEKGKDVELRCDPISGHTALYWYRQSLGQGLEFLIYFQGNSAPDKSGLPSDRFSAERTGGSVSTLTIQRTQQEDSAVYLCASSILAGGPNEQYFGPGTRLTVT.

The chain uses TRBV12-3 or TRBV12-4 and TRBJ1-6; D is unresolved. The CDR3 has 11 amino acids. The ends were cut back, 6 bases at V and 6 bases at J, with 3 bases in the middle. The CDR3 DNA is TGTGCCAGCAGGGGTAATTCACCCCTCCACTTT. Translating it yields CASRGNSPLHF.

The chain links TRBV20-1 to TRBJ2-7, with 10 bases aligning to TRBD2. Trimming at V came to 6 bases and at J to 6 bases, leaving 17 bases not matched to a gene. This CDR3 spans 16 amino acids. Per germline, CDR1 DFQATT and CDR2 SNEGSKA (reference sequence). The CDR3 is CSAPLNSGGLSGEQYF. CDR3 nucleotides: TGCAGTGCCCCGCTTAATAGCGGGGGGTTGTCGGGCGAGCAGTACTTC.

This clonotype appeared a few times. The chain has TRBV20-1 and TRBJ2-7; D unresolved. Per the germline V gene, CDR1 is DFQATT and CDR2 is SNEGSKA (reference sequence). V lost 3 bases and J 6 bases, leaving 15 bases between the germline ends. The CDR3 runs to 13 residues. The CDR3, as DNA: TGCAGTGCTAGCAATCAGGACCTCACCGAGCAGTACTTC. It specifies CSASNQDLTEQYF.

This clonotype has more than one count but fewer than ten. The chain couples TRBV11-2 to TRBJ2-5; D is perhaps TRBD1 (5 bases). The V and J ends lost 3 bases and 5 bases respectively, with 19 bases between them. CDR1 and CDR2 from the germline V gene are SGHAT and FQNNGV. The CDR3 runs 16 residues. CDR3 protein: CASSLAPKGQRETQYF. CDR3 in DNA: TGTGCCAGCAGCTTGGCCCCAAAGGGGCAGAGGGAGACCCAGTACTTC. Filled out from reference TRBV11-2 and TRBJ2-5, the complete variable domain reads EAGVAQSPRYKIIEKRQSVAFWCNPISGHATLYWYQQILGQGPKLLIQFQNNGVVDDSQLPKDRFSAERLKGVDSTLKIQPAKLEDSAVYLCASSLAPKGQRETQYFGPGTRLLVL.

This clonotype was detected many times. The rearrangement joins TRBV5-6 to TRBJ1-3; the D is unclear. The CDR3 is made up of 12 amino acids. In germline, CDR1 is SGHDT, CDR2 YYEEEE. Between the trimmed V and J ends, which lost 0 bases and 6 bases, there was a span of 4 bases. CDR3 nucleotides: TGTGCCAGCAGCTTGGAAGAAAACACCATATATTTT. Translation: CASSLEENTIYF. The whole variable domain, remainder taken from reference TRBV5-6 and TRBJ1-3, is DAGVTQSPTHLIKTRGQQVTLRCSPKSGHDTVSWYQQALGQGPQFIFQYYEEEERQRGNFPDRFSGHQFPNYSSELNVNALLLGDSALYLCASSLEENTIYFGEGSWLTVV.